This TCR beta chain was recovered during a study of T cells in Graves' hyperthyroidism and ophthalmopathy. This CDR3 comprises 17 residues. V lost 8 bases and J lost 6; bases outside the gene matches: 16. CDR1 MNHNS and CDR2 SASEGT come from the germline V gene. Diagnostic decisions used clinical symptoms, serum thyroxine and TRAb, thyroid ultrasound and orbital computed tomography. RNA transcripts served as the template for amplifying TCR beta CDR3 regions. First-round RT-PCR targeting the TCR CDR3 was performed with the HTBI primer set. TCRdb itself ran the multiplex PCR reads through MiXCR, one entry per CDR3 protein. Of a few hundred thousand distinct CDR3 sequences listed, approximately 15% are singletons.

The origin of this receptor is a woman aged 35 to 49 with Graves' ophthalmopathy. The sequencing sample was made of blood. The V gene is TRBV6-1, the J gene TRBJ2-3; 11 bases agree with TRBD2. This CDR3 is CASSDRELAGAWDTQYF. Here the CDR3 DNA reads TGTGCCAGCTCCGACCGAGAACTAGCGGGGGCCTGGGATACGCAGTATTTT.